The 8 T cell receptor beta chains below were found in one sample sequenced in a study of T cell repertoires in cytomegalovirus infection. TCRdb re-called the reads with MiXCR, one entry per CDR3 protein. The sample carries approximately 990,000 distinct CDR3 sequences, 31% recorded once. These receptors have no known antigen. Material: cultured CD8+ T cells from PBMCs, obtained from culture after CMV antigen stimulation. The source of these receptors is a human donor in good health (CMV status not recorded). Some clones in this sample may be carry-over from other donors' samples.

The chain is built from TRBV7-2 and TRBJ2-3; 10 nucleotides agree with TRBD1. Germline CDR1 reads SGHTA; CDR2 reads FQGNSA. Trimming took 1 base from V and 4 from J; bases not matched to a gene: 5. This CDR3 contains 16 residues. The CDR3: CASSLDDRGRPDTQYF. CDR3 nucleotide sequence: TGTGCCAGCAGCTTAGATGACAGGGGGCGTCCAGATACGCAGTATTTT.

V is TRBV12-3 or TRBV12-4 and J is TRBJ1-1; D possibly corresponds to TRBD1 (6 bases). V dropped 5 bases and J dropped 8 bases, with 18 bases sitting between them. This CDR3 comprises 14 residues. The CDR3 DNA follows: TGTGCCAGCAGTCCAGCGGACAGTTACGGGGAAGCTTTCTTT. Translated: CASSPADSYGEAFF.

This clonotype occurred a few times. The chain uses TRBV9 and TRBJ2-5; the D gene is possibly TRBD1 (5 bases). The CDR3 sequence is 16 residues long. CDR1 SGDLS and CDR2 YYNGEE come from the germline V gene. Between the trimmed V and J ends, which lost 3 bases and 4 bases, there was a span of 19 bases. In nucleotides, the CDR3 is TGTGCCAGCAGCGAGTCAGGGTTACCGATGTTAGAGACCCAGTACTTC. Translating gives CASSESGLPMLETQYF.

This clonotype was detected ten times or more. This rearrangement joins TRBV7-6 to TRBJ1-1; D ambiguous. Trimming stripped 1 base from V and 4 bases from J, with 7 bases between. Germline V gene data show CDR1 as SGHVS and CDR2 as FNYEAQ. This CDR3 spans 13 amino acids. The CDR3 loop is CASSLEITTEAFF. For the CDR3, the DNA is TGTGCCAGCAGCTTAGAAATTACCACTGAAGCTTTCTTT.

As to this clonotype: Mismatch with germline at one junction end may stem from a read error. The chain carries TRBV7-9 and TRBJ1-2, with D unclear. The V gene's germline CDR1 is SEHNR and CDR2 FQNEAQ (reference sequence). This CDR3 contains 15 residues. The CDR3 DNA reads TGTGCCAACAGCGCCGGCCGGGAGAACCCCTATGGCTACACCTTC. Amino acid sequence: CANSAGRENPYGYTF.

This clonotype was observed a few times. V gene TRBV5-6 combines with J gene TRBJ1-2, with D tentatively TRBD1 (5 bases). The CDR3 is 15 amino acids. The germline CDR1 and CDR2 sequences are SGHDT and YYEEEE. Trimming took 1 base from V and 6 from J, leaving 16 bases between them. CDR3 protein: CASSLYFGGMNGYTF. CDR3 bases: TGTGCCAGCAGCTTGTATTTCGGGGGGATGAATGGCTACACCTTC.

The chain recombines TRBV6-2 or TRBV6-3 with TRBJ1-1, with TRBD1 as a possible D gene (5 bases). V was pared by 2 bases and J by 4 bases, with 11 bases between. Per germline, CDR1 MNHEY and CDR2 SVGEGT. There are 14 residues in the CDR3. CDR3 in DNA: TGTGCCAGCAGTTACGGGCGGGGCTTCACTGAAGCTTTCTTT. It translates to CASSYGRGFTEAFF.

This clonotype has only a few counts. The rearrangement links TRBV28 to TRBJ2-7, with D possibly matching TRBD2 (6 bases). Germline CDR1 is MDHEN and CDR2 is SYDVKM. This CDR3 comprises 13 residues. V was cut by 6 bases and J by 5 bases, with 14 bases left in between. CDR3 sequence: CASSLSGEDEQYV. The CDR3, as DNA: TGTGCCAGCAGCCTATCGGGGGAGGACGAGCAGTACGTC.